These 29 T cell receptor beta chains came from one sample sequenced in a study of human T cells and chemical hapten exposure. Time point in this sample: patch test 3, about 24 weeks after DPC sensitization. This sample's treatment: therapeutic diphenylcyclopropenone sensitization with weekly scalp DPC. TCRdb analysed the RACE reads with MiXCR anew, one entry per CDR3 protein. The table lists 95,000 to 150,000 distinct CDR3 sequences, 10% to 12% of them singletons, with around 2.4% in the top ten. Specimen: whole blood, collected in connection with sensitization to the hapten diphenylcyclopropenone (DPC). These receptor sequences come from a woman aged 50 to 60 with alopecia areata. Some clones in this sample may be carry-over from other donors' samples.

This clonotype was counted at least ten times. This chain uses TRBV20-1 with TRBJ1-4, with 7 nucleotides matching TRBD1. V was clipped by 4 bases and J by 8 bases; unmatched bases: 10. Germline V gene data show CDR1 as DFQATT and CDR2 as SNEGSKA (reference sequence). The CDR3 covers 14 residues. CDR3 coding DNA: TGCAGTGCTATAGACAGGGATGGGGAGGAAAAACTGTTTTTT. It translates to CSAIDRDGEEKLFF.

This clonotype was counted a few times. The rearrangement links TRBV29-1 to TRBJ1-2, with D possibly being TRBD1 (5 bases). The CDR3 runs 11 residues. The V end was cut by 2 bases, the J end by 6 bases, with 7 bases between. Germline CDR1 reads SQVTM; CDR2 reads ANQGSEA. The DNA of the CDR3 is TGCAGCGTTGAATTCAGGGATGGCTACACCTTC. Its translation is CSVEFRDGYTF.

This clonotype was detected ten times or more. V gene TRBV25-1 combines with J gene TRBJ2-7; tentatively, D is TRBD1 (5 bases). The CDR3 contains 13 residues. Germline V gene data show CDR1 as MGHDK and CDR2 as SYGVNS. Trimming took 8 bases from V and 2 from J, leaving 13 bases between them. CDR3 nucleotides: TGTGCCAGCGGACGTGGGGCTGCCTACGAGCAGTACTTC. Translated: CASGRGAAYEQYF.

This clonotype has more than one count but fewer than ten. The CDR3: CASSLEGGSEQETQYF. For the CDR3, the DNA is TGCGCCAGCAGCTTGGAAGGCGGGAGTGAACAAGAGACCCAGTACTTC. This chain connects TRBV5-1 to TRBJ2-5, with 7 bases matching TRBD2. V shed 0 bases and J 2 bases; nucleotides not matched to a gene: 7. CDR3 length: 16 amino acids. The V gene's germline CDR1 is SGHRS and CDR2 YFSETQ. The whole variable domain, filled in from reference TRBV5-1 and TRBJ2-5, reads KAGVTQTPRYLIKTRGQQVTLSCSPISGHRSVSWYQQTPGQGLQFLFEYFSETQRNKGNFPGRFSGRQFSNSRSEMNVSTLELGDSALYLCASSLEGGSEQETQYFGPGTRLLVL.

This clonotype was seen at least ten times. J is TRBJ2-3 and V is TRBV4-3, with D possibly TRBD1 on 6 matching bases. In germline, CDR1 is LGHNA, CDR2 YSLEER. Trimming took off 0 bases at V and 7 bases at J, with 11 bases between the two ends. The CDR3 runs 14 residues. CDR3 bases: TGCGCCAGCAGCCAAGATAGCAGGGGTTATACGCAGTATTTT. It specifies CASSQDSRGYTQYF.

At least ten counts were recorded for this clonotype. A read error is possible here, since a much larger clone lies one base away. The chain recombines TRBV7-9 with TRBJ2-3; tentative D call: TRBD2 (6 bases). Trimming removed 4 bases at V and 5 bases at J, with 13 bases between. This CDR3 spans 14 amino acids. Looked up from germline, CDR1 is SEHNR and CDR2 is FQNEAQ (reference sequence). The DNA for the CDR3 is TGTGCCAGCAGCTCACGGAGGGGAAGAGATACGCAGTATTTT. It translates to CASSSRRGRDTQYF.

As regards this clonotype: One junction end disagrees with the germline gene, perhaps due to a read error. This chain connects TRBV9 to TRBJ1-5; D gene uncertain. Per the germline V gene, CDR1 is SGDLS and CDR2 is YYNGEE. This CDR3 contains 15 residues. The DNA for the CDR3 is TGTGCCAGCAGCACCCATCCCGAGGGCAATAAGCCCCAGCATTTT. Translating gives CASSTHPEGNKPQHF.

This clonotype was detected a few times. J is TRBJ1-2 and V is TRBV7-9; the match to TRBD1 covers 9 bases. The CDR3 is 13 amino acids. Germline V CDR1 and CDR2: SEHNR, FQNEAQ (reference sequence). With V trimmed by 5 bases and J by 8 bases, 6 bases remained unmatched. The CDR3 spells CASSITGGRGYTF. The DNA of the CDR3 is TGTGCCAGCAGCATAACAGGGGGCCGGGGCTACACCTTC.

In regard to this clonotype: At one of its ends the junction is not consistent with the germline gene, which may arise from a read error. V usage is TRBV5-6 and J usage is TRBJ2-5; TRBD2 matches 9 bases. The germline V gene has CDR1 SGHDT and CDR2 YYEEEE. CDR3 size: 15 residues. DNA of the CDR3: TGTGCCAACAGCTTGGAGGTAGCGGGAGTGGAGACCCAGTACTTC. This sequence encodes CANSLEVAGVETQYF.

In this sample, this clonotype turned up many times. The gene calls are TRBV10-2 and TRBJ2-3, with D tentatively TRBD2 (5 bases). V lost 2 bases and J lost 0, with 9 bases in between. This CDR3 region has 15 residues. Germline CDR1 is WSHSY and CDR2 is SAAADI. The DNA for the CDR3 is TGCGCCAGCAGTGAGACGGCGGGTAGCACAGATACGCAGTATTTT. This gives the protein CASSETAGSTDTQYF.

This clonotype was counted between two and nine times. The chain recombines TRBV20-1 with TRBJ1-1; D is perhaps TRBD1 (6 bases). CDR1 is DFQATT, CDR2 SNEGSKA, per germline (reference sequence). This CDR3 contains 15 residues. DNA for the CDR3: TGCAGGGGGGGAGAGGGGGAAGCGGGAGACACTGAAGCTTTCTTT. Translation gives CRGGEGEAGDTEAFF.

This clonotype was counted between two and nine times. V is TRBV29-1 and J is TRBJ2-7; 7 nucleotides agree with TRBD2. The CDR3 runs to 15 residues. V lost 0 bases to trimming and J lost 7 bases; unmatched junction nucleotides: 12. The germline CDR1 and CDR2 sequences are SQVTM and ANQGSEA. CDR3 coding DNA: TGCAGCGTTGAAGATTTCGGCGGGAGAGGTCGGGAGCAGTACTTC. It yields the protein CSVEDFGGRGREQYF.

V gene TRBV7-9 combines with J gene TRBJ2-1; 10 bases fit TRBD1. Germline loops: CDR1 SEHNR, CDR2 FQNEAQ (reference sequence). The ends lost 4 bases at V and 9 bases at J; junction bases unmatched: 9. The CDR3 runs to 15 residues. The CDR3 DNA sequence: TGTGCCAGCAGCTCCTCGGACAGGGGGGAGGGTGAGCAGTTCTTC. Encoded protein: CASSSSDRGEGEQFF. Full variable domain (outside the CDR3, taken from reference TRBV7-9 and TRBJ2-1): DTGVSQNPRHKITKRGQNVTFRCDPISEHNRLYWYRQTLGQGPEFLTYFQNEAQLEKSRLLSDRFSAERPKGSFSTLEIQRTEQGDSAMYLCASSSSDRGEGEQFFGPGTRLTVL.

This clonotype appeared many times. The chain is built from TRBV5-6 and TRBJ1-6, with unresolved D. The V gene lost 4 bases and the J gene lost 1 base, with 9 bases spanning the gap. Germline V gene lookup returns CDR1 SGHDT and CDR2 YYEEEE. The CDR3 consists of 15 residues. CDR3 in amino acids: CASSRGVSYNSPLHF. DNA for the CDR3: TGTGCCAGCAGCCGTGGGGTTTCCTATAATTCACCCCTCCACTTT.

The rearrangement joins TRBV29-1 to TRBJ1-2; D is unresolved. Germline V gives CDR1 SQVTM, CDR2 ANQGSEA. The CDR3 length is 11 residues. V lost 2 bases to trimming and J lost 6 bases, with 7 bases between them. The CDR3 sequence is CSVELANGYTF. As DNA, the CDR3 is TGCAGCGTTGAATTGGCGAATGGCTACACCTTC.

There are a few counts of this clonotype. The chain recombines TRBV6-2 or TRBV6-3 with TRBJ1-1, with D perhaps matching TRBD1 (6 bases). The CDR3 extends over 16 amino acids. The V end lost 8 bases, the J end lost 1 base, and 20 bases lay between the germline ends. Germline assignment: CDR1 MNHEY and CDR2 SVGEGT. CDR3 residues: CASPGRAGATNTEAFF. CDR3 bases: TGTGCCAGCCCTGGCAGGGCAGGGGCGACGAACACTGAAGCTTTCTTT.

Of note for this clonotype: A much larger clone differs from this one at a single base, so this may be a read error. The rearrangement joins TRBV4-3 to TRBJ2-2, with D unresolved. The CDR3 runs 15 residues. With 0 bases removed from V and 7 bases from J, the gap between germline ends came to 12 bases. The germline V gene has CDR1 LGHNA and CDR2 YSLEER. The CDR3 DNA is TGCGCCAGCAGCCAAGATTGGACGTCGCGCGGGGAGCTGTTTTTT. It translates to CASSQDWTSRGELFF.

The V gene is TRBV25-1, the J gene TRBJ2-1; TRBD2 might be the D (5 bases). Trimming removed 1 base from V and 8 bases from J, with 9 bases in between. Germline CDR1 reads MGHDK; CDR2 reads SYGVNS. This CDR3 spans 13 amino acids. The CDR3 bases are TGTGCCAGCAGTGAATTATGGCGGGATGAGCAGTTCTTC. Protein product: CASSELWRDEQFF.

J is TRBJ1-6 and V is TRBV24-1; D might be TRBD1 (6 bases). V was trimmed by 8 bases and J by 9 bases, leaving 13 bases between them. CDR3 size: 13 residues. Germline CDR1 reads KGHDR; CDR2 reads SFDVKD. In DNA form, the CDR3 reads TGTGCCACCATATCCGGGGGCGGTTCACCCCTCCACTTT. Its protein is CATISGGGSPLHF.

This clonotype was seen more than once but under ten times. This chain uses TRBV28 with TRBJ1-5; D unresolved. This CDR3 has 13 residues. V shed 2 bases and J shed 7 bases, with 9 bases lying between them. Germline values: CDR1 MDHEN, CDR2 SYDVKM. The CDR3 DNA is TGTGCCAGCAGTTTAACGGACTTGCAGCCCCAGCATTTT. Amino acids: CASSLTDLQPQHF.

This clonotype has just a few counts. The rearrangement links TRBV13 to TRBJ1-6, with 8 positions matching TRBD1. The germline CDR1 and CDR2 sequences are PRHDT and FYEKMQ (reference sequence). This CDR3 region has 15 residues. Unmatched junction bases numbered 7, after V lost 4 bases and J lost 8 bases. As DNA, the CDR3 is TGTGCCAGCAGCTCCGACAGGGGATCAGATTCACCCCTCCACTTT. It translates to CASSSDRGSDSPLHF.

This clonotype was seen more than once but under ten times. J is TRBJ2-1 and V is TRBV10-3; the match to TRBD1 covers 7 bases. V lost 4 bases, J lost 5 bases, and 2 bases stayed unmatched. The germline V gene has CDR1 ENHRY and CDR2 SYGVKD. The CDR3 extends over 13 amino acids. CDR3 nucleotide sequence: TGTGCCATCAGTGGAGACAGGGACAATGAGCAGTTCTTC. Translation: CAISGDRDNEQFF.

This chain connects TRBV12-3 or TRBV12-4 to TRBJ1-1; TRBD1 matches 9 bases. V was pared by 5 bases and J by 0 bases, with 7 bases of the junction left unmatched. The CDR3 is made up of 16 amino acids. The CDR3 region is CASSLTGGLLNTEAFF. Written as DNA, the CDR3 is TGTGCCAGCAGTCTCACAGGGGGCCTACTGAACACTGAAGCTTTCTTT.

The chain carries TRBV7-8 and TRBJ2-7; TRBD2 matches at 8 bases. Germline CDR1 reads SGHVS; CDR2 reads FQNEAQ. V lost 7 bases and J lost 4; bases outside the gene matches: 12. The CDR3 runs to 15 residues. Written as DNA, the CDR3 is TGTGCCAGCATCTCCCGGGGGGGAGGGCCTTACGAGCAGTACTTC. Residues: CASISRGGGPYEQYF.

This clonotype was recorded a few times. The chain carries TRBV6-5 and TRBJ1-1, with D possibly TRBD1 on 5 matching bases. Germline V CDR1 and CDR2: MNHEY, SVGAGI. CDR3 length equals 16 residues. V was shortened by 0 bases and J by 0 bases, with 11 bases between the two germline ends. The DNA of the CDR3 is TGTGCCAGCAGTTACTCGAAGGGGTGGGTGAACACTGAAGCTTTCTTT. It is translated as CASSYSKGWVNTEAFF.

This clonotype showed up just a few times. This chain joins TRBV7-2 and TRBJ1-2, with D tentatively TRBD1 (6 bases). This CDR3 contains 14 residues. V lost 5 bases, J lost 8 bases, and 18 bases lay in between. Germline CDR1 SGHTA, CDR2 FQGNSA. The CDR3 DNA reads TGTGCCAGCAGCGTAACAGGGACACAGCGGGGCTACACCTTC. This sequence encodes CASSVTGTQRGYTF.

This clonotype was seen only a few times. The chain uses TRBV27 and TRBJ1-6, with D possibly TRBD1 on 5 matching bases. V was trimmed by 3 bases and J by 5 bases, leaving 14 bases between them. Germline V gene lookup returns CDR1 MNHEY and CDR2 SMNVEV (reference sequence). The CDR3 length is 16 residues. CDR3 sequence (DNA): TGTGCCAGCAGTTTGGGGGGGGGGAAAAATAATTCACCCCTCCACTTT. It translates to CASSLGGGKNNSPLHF.

This rearrangement joins TRBV12-3 or TRBV12-4 to TRBJ2-3; 14 bases agree with TRBD2. CDR3 size: 17 residues. J was trimmed by 1 base and V by 4 bases; bases with no gene match: 4. CDR3 sequence (DNA): TGTGCCAGCAGTTGGACTAGCGGGAGGTGGGGCACAGATACGCAGTATTTT. Its protein is CASSWTSGRWGTDTQYF.

This clonotype has only a few counts. This chain uses TRBV5-1 with TRBJ2-1; no reliable D call. Per the germline V gene, CDR1 is SGHRS and CDR2 is YFSETQ. V was cut by 0 bases and J by 5 bases, with 6 bases left in between. CDR3 length: 13 amino acids. CDR3 DNA: TGCGCCAGCAGCTTGGATAGGAACAATGAGCAGTTCTTC. Translation: CASSLDRNNEQFF.